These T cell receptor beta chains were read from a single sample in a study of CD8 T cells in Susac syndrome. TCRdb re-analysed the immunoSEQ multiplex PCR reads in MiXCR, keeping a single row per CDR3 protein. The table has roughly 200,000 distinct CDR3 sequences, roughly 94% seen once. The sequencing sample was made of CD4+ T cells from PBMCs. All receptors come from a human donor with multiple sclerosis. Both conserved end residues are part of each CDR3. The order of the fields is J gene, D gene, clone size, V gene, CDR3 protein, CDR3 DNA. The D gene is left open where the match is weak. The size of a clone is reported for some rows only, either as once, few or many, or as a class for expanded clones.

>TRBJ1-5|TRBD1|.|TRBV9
CARGTALGDQPQHF
TGTGCCAGGGGGACAGCCTTAGGGGATCAGCCCCAGCATTTT
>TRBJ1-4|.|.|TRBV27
CASSPGPNEKLFF
TGTGCCAGCAGCCCCGGGCCAAATGAAAAACTGTTTTTT
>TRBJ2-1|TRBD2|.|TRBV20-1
CSGLAGGLDEQFF
TGCAGTGGGTTAGCGGGGGGGCTCGATGAGCAGTTCTTC
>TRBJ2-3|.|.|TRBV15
CATSRSPTDTQYF
TGTGCCACCAGCCGCTCACCCACAGATACGCAGTATTTT
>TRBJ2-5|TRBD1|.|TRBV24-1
CATSDPGQQETQYF
TGTGCCACCAGTGACCCGGGACAGCAAGAGACCCAGTACTTC
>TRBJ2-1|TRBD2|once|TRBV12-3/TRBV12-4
CASTTQTSGRNEQFF
TGTGCCAGCACCACCCAGACTAGCGGGAGGAATGAGCAGTTCTTC
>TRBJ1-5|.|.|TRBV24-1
CATSAWGDQPQHF
TGTGCCACCAGTGCCTGGGGGGACCAGCCCCAGCATTTT
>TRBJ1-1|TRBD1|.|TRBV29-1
CSVSRGQMTAFF
TGCAGCGTCAGCAGGGGGCAGATGACAGCTTTCTTT
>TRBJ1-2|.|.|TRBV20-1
CSARDYGDGYTF
TGCAGTGCTAGAGATTATGGGGATGGCTACACCTTC
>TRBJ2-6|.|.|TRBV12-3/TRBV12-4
CASSFAGALSGANVLTF
TGTGCCAGCAGTTTCGCAGGGGCCCTCTCTGGGGCCAACGTCCTGACTTTC
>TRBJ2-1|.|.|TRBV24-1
CATSGRDNYNEQFF
TGTGCCACCAGTGGCCGGGACAACTACAATGAGCAGTTCTTC
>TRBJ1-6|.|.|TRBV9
CASSVATDSPLHF
TGTGCCAGCAGCGTAGCTACAGACTCACCCCTCCACTTT
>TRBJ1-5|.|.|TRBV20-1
CSAGWVGSNQPQHF
TGCAGTGCTGGATGGGTAGGTAGCAATCAGCCCCAGCATTTT
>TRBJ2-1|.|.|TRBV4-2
CASSQERAISSYNEQFF
TGTGCCAGCAGCCAAGAACGGGCCATAAGCTCCTACAATGAGCAGTTCTTC
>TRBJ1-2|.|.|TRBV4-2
CASSPVGGFEGYTF
TGTGCCAGCAGCCCAGTGGGGGGGTTTGAGGGCTACACCTTC
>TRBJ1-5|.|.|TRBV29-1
CSTWGESNQPQHF
TGCAGCACCTGGGGGGAGAGCAATCAGCCCCAGCATTTT
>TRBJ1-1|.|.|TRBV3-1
CASSHPGTLNTEAFF
TGTGCCAGCAGCCATCCCGGGACACTGAACACTGAAGCTTTCTTT
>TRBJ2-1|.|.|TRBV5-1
CASSPGWGQGLPEQFF
TGCGCCAGCAGCCCGGGTTGGGGACAAGGGCTCCCTGAGCAGTTCTTC
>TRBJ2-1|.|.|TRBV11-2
CASSTGLGNEQFF
TGTGCCAGCAGCACGGGACTTGGGAATGAGCAGTTCTTC
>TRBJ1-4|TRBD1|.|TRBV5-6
CASSSPGQRIEKLFF
TGTGCCAGCAGCTCCCCGGGACAGCGGATTGAAAAACTGTTTTTT
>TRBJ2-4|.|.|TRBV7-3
CASSLTTLGGPAKNIQYF
TGTGCCAGCAGCTTAACGACTCTCGGGGGGCCCGCCAAAAACATTCAGTACTTC
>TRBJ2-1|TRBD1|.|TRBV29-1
CSVAWDREYEQFF
TGCAGCGTTGCATGGGACAGGGAATATGAGCAGTTCTTC
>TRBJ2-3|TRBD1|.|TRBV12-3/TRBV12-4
CASSLGQGPDTQYF
TGTGCCAGCAGTCTCGGACAGGGTCCAGATACGCAGTATTTT
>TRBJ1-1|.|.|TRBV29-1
CSTRQPEAFF
TGCAGTACTAGGCAGCCAGAAGCTTTCTTT
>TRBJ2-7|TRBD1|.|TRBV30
CAWSVMGQGTYEQYF
TGTGCCTGGAGTGTAATGGGACAGGGGACCTACGAGCAGTACTTC
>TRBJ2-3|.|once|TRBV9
CASSVVVGGLTDTQYF
TGTGCCAGCAGCGTAGTTGTGGGGGGTCTCACAGATACGCAGTATTTT
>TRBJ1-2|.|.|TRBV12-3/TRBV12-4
CASSLGPDYGYTF
TGTGCCAGCAGCCTCGGACCAGACTATGGCTACACCTTC
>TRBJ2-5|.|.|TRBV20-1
CSARGGKFTYRGGFQETQYF
TGCAGTGCTAGGGGTGGGAAATTCACGTACAGGGGAGGCTTCCAAGAGACCCAGTACTTC
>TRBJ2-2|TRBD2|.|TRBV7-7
CASTFAGLAGNTGELFF
TGTGCTAGCACCTTCGCCGGGCTAGCGGGGAACACCGGGGAGCTGTTTTTT
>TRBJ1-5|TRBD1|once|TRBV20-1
CSASRGQGFQPQHF
TGCAGTGCTAGCCGGGGACAGGGGTTTCAGCCCCAGCATTTT
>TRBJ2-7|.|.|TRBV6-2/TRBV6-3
CASSDSTLPYEQYF
TGTGCCAGCAGCGACTCAACACTCCCCTACGAGCAGTACTTC